This T cell receptor (beta chain) derives from a study of blood T cell repertoires in COVID-19. Study as a whole: The United States, Italy and Spain provided the acute and convalescent COVID-19 samples. The cDNA or gDNA used as material had been derived from T cells, B-cell-depleted T cells, or PBMCs.

Per the germline V gene, CDR1 is GTSNPN and CDR2 is SVGIG (reference sequence). This CDR3 has 12 amino acids. V was trimmed by 2 bases and J by 9 bases, leaving 8 bases between them. The repertoire was sequenced with immunoSEQ multiplex PCR; TCRdb's copy has only in-frame clones and lacks some. The sample contains some 210,000 clones, approximately 80% of which appear only once. The study drew participants aged about 18 to 95 years from about two dozen US areas. Which cohort a participant joined came from the clinical history participants gave. This receptor was identified in a man aged 25-45 years with acute COVID-19. The chain is built from TRBV30 and TRBJ1-6; D gene uncertain. The material sequenced was PBMCs or T cells enriched from blood (not recorded which). The CDR3 here is CAWSPEGSPLHF. The CDR3 DNA reads TGTGCCTGGAGTCCGGAGGGTTCACCCCTCCACTTT.